This TCR beta chain was captured by sequencing in a study of T cell responses to AZD1222 COVID-19 vaccine. Only in-frame clones appear in the TCRdb table, and some are missing; sequencing was by immunoSEQ multiplex PCR. The sample yields 120,000 to 150,000 clones, about 93% seen once. Overall study results and limits: Two AZD1222 administrations were followed by greater Spike-specific TCR breadth and depth. At baseline, just a handful of AZD1222 recipients tested seropositive. White British people made up most donors, females outnumbered males, and clonal diversity was possibly underestimated.

This clone was recorded only once. Its antigen is undetermined. The receptor was derived from an adult in good health. Sequences were derived from peripheral blood, sampled on day 0 of AZD1222 vaccination.

The CDR3 DNA is TGTGCCAGCTCACCATGGAGGGGTCAACACAATGAGCAGTTCTTC. Translating gives CASSPWRGQHNEQFF. The chain carries TRBV18 and TRBJ2-1, with D possibly matching TRBD2 (6 bases). Trimming stripped 2 bases from V and 5 bases from J, with 13 bases between. Per the germline V gene, CDR1 is KGHSH and CDR2 is LQKENI. CDR3 size: 15 residues. Full variable domain (outside the CDR3, taken from reference TRBV18 and TRBJ2-1): NAGVMQNPRHLVRRRGQEARLRCSPMKGHSHVYWYRQLPEEGLKFMVYLQKENIIDESGMPKERFSAEFPKEGPSILRIQQVVRGDSAAYFCASSPWRGQHNEQFFGPGTRLTVL.